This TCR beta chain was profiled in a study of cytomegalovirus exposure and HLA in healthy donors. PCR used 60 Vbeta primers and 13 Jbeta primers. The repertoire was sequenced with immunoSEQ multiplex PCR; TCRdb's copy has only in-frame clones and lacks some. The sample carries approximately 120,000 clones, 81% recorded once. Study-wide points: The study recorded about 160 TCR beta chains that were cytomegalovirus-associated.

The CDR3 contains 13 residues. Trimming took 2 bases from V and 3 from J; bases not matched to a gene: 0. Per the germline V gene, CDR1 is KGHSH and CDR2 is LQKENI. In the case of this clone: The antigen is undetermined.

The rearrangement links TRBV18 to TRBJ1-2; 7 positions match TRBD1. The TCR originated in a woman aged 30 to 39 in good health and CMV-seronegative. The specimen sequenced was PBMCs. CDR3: CASSPGTDYGYTF. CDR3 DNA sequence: TGTGCCAGCTCACCAGGGACAGACTATGGCTACACCTTC.